This TCR beta chain was found in a study of blood T cell repertoires in COVID-19. Study context: Acute-phase and convalescent COVID-19 samples originated in the United States, Italy and Spain. T cells, B-cell-depleted T cells, or PBMCs supplied cDNA or gDNA.

V lost 2 bases, J lost 1 base, and 13 bases lay in between. The CDR3 runs 16 residues. Germline CDR1 reads SGHTA; CDR2 reads FQGNSA. Original data processing: By means of reference gene primer amplification, nucleated cell counts were estimated. Sequencing was performed with immunoSEQ multiplex PCR; in TCRdb, only in-frame clones are kept and a portion is missing. The V and J calls and clone size come from that table; D and trimming were worked out from the DNA. Of about 360,000 clones in the sample, around 82% were seen once. This TCR was sampled from a man aged 25-45 years with active or convalescent COVID-19. This chain uses TRBV7-2 with TRBJ2-3; maybe TRBD2 (7 bases). Sequences were obtained from peripheral blood. CDR3 nucleotide sequence: TGTGCCAGCAGCTTATCCCGGGGGGCCGGCACAGATACGCAGTATTTT. Translated: CASSLSRGAGTDTQYF.